This TCR beta chain is from a study of blood T cell repertoires in COVID-19. Study context: COVID-19 samples collected from the United States, Italy and Spain covered acute and convalescent phases.

The V gene's germline CDR1 is LNHDA and CDR2 SQIVND (reference sequence). V gave up 6 bases and J gave up 4 bases; unmatched junction bases: 7. The CDR3 has 14 amino acids. As processed by the authors: Reference gene primer amplification yielded estimated nucleated cell counts. Method: immunoSEQ multiplex PCR; TCRdb's copy keeps in-frame clones and lacks some. V, J and clone size are those of that table, while D and trimming were read from the DNA. Here the sample spans about 130,000 clones, roughly 87% being singletons. This sequence originates from a woman of 80 years or more with acute or convalescent COVID-19. The chain uses TRBV19 and TRBJ2-5; 8 bases are a match to TRBD2. The sequencing input was peripheral blood. Here the CDR3 DNA reads TGTGCCAGTAGGGGGGGACTAGGAAGAGAGACCCAGTACTTC. It encodes CASRGGLGRETQYF. Full variable domain (remainder filled in from reference TRBV19 and TRBJ2-5): DGGITQSPKYLFRKEGQNVTLSCEQNLNHDAMYWYRQDPGQGLRLIYYSQIVNDFQKGDIAEGYSVSREKKESFPLTVTSAQKNPTAFYLCASRGGLGRETQYFGPGTRLLVL.